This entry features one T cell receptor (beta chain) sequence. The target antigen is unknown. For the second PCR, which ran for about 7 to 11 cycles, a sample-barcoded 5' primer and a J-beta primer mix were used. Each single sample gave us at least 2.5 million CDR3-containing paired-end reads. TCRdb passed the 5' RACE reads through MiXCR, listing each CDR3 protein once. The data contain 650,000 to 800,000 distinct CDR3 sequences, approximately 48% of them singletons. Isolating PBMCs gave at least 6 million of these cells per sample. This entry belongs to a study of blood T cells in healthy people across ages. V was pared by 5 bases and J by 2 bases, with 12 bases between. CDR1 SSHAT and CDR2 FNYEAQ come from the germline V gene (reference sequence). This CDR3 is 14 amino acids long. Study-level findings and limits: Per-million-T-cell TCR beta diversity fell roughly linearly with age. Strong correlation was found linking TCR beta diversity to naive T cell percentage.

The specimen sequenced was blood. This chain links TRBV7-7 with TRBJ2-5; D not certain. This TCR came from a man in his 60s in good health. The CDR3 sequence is CASSPAMGQETQYF. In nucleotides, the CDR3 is TGTGCCAGCAGCCCGGCGATGGGGCAAGAGACCCAGTACTTC.